Listed below are T cell receptor beta chains from one sample, sequenced in a study of beta chain features in type 1 diabetes. Method: immunoSEQ multiplex PCR; TCRdb's copy keeps in-frame clones and lacks some. The table records about 330,000 clones, approximately 10% of them present only once. Sequencing was carried out using naive CD4+ T cells from blood. These TCRs come from a woman aged 30 to 39 in good health. Each CDR3 is given with its conserved first and last residue. D genes are given only for firm matches. Only part of the rows carry a size: once, few, many, or a class if the clone is expanded.

>TRBJ2-1|NA|TRBV19|few
CASSIDITNNEQFF
TGTGCCAGTAGTATAGATATCACTAACAATGAGCAGTTCTTC
>TRBJ2-7|TRBD1|TRBV7-2|NA
CASSLRTGGIYEQYF
TGTGCCAGCAGCCTACGGACAGGGGGAATCTACGAGCAGTACTTC
>TRBJ2-5|NA|TRBV5-4|few
CASSLAERDGETQYF
TGTGCCAGCAGCTTGGCGGAGAGGGATGGGGAGACCCAGTACTTC
>TRBJ2-7|NA|TRBV14|NA
CASSQDRVGEQYF
TGTGCCAGCAGCCAAGACAGGGTTGGTGAGCAGTACTTC
>TRBJ1-1|NA|TRBV5-1|NA
CASSSRQGGTEAFF
TGCGCCAGCAGCTCCCGGCAAGGGGGCACTGAAGCTTTCTTT
>TRBJ1-1|TRBD1|TRBV25-1|NA
CASSDYRGMNTEAFF
TGTGCCAGCAGTGATTACAGGGGGATGAACACTGAAGCTTTCTTT
>TRBJ2-3|NA|TRBV18|NA
CASSATVEGTDTQYF
TGTGCCAGCTCAGCGACGGTTGAGGGCACAGATACGCAGTATTTT
>TRBJ2-5|TRBD2|TRBV19|few
CASSWTSGSIQETQYF
TGTGCCAGTAGTTGGACTAGCGGGAGTATACAAGAGACCCAGTACTTC
>TRBJ1-2|NA|TRBV30|NA
CAWSSSFTGFNTF
TGTGCCTGGTCTTCCTCCTTTACAGGGTTTAACACCTTC
>TRBJ2-1|TRBD2|TRBV7-2|NA
CASSQGLAGNNEQFF
TGTGCCAGCAGCCAGGGACTAGCGGGCAACAATGAGCAGTTCTTC
>TRBJ2-3|TRBD1|TRBV5-1|few
CASSLDRSSTDTQYF
TGCGCCAGCAGCCTGGACAGGTCTAGCACAGATACGCAGTATTTT
>TRBJ2-1|TRBD1|TRBV11-3|NA
CASSYNRGLGNEQFF
TGTGCCAGCAGCTATAACAGGGGGCTGGGCAATGAGCAGTTCTTC
>TRBJ2-7|NA|TRBV7-2|NA
CASSLTGVFSYEQYF
TGTGCCAGCAGCTTAACAGGAGTATTCTCCTACGAGCAGTACTTC
>TRBJ1-1|NA|TRBV2|few
CASTQTTVWAFF
TGTGCCAGCACCCAAACCACAGTTTGGGCTTTCTTT
>TRBJ2-3|NA|TRBV6-5|few
CASQEVVGTDTQYF
TGTGCCAGCCAAGAAGTAGTTGGCACAGATACGCAGTATTTT
>TRBJ1-1|TRBD1|TRBV5-1|NA
CASSNTGTANTEAFF
TGCGCCAGCAGCAATACCGGGACAGCGAACACTGAAGCTTTCTTT
>TRBJ1-5|NA|TRBV30|NA
CAWSSGNSNQPQHF
TGTGCCTGGAGTTCAGGGAATAGCAATCAGCCCCAGCATTTT
>TRBJ1-1|NA|TRBV5-4|NA
CASSSVPDTEAFF
TGTGCCAGCAGCTCGGTGCCTGACACTGAAGCTTTCTTT
>TRBJ2-1|NA|TRBV28|NA
CASSSTYNEQFF
TGTGCCAGCAGTTCTACCTACAATGAGCAGTTCTTC